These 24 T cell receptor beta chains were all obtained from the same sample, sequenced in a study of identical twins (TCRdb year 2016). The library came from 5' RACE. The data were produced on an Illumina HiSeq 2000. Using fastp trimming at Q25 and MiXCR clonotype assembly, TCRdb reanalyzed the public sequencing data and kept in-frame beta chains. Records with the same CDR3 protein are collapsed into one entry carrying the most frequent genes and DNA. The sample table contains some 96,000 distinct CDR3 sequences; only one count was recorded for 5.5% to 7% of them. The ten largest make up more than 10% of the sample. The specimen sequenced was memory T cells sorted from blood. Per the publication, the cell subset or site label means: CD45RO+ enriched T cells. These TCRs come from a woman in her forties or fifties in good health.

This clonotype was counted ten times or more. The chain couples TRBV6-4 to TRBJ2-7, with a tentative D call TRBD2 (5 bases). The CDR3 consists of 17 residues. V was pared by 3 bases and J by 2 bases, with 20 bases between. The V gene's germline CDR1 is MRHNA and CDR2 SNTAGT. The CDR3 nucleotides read TGTGCCAGCAGTGAAGGGATTGGACTCGACGAACCCTACGAGCAGTACGTC. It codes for CASSEGIGLDEPYEQYV.

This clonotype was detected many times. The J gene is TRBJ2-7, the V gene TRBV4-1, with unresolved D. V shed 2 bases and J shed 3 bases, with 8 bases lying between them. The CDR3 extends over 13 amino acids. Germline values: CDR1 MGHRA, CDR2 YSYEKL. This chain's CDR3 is CASSQLEHYEQYF. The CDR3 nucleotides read TGCGCCAGCAGCCAACTCGAACACTACGAGCAGTACTTC.

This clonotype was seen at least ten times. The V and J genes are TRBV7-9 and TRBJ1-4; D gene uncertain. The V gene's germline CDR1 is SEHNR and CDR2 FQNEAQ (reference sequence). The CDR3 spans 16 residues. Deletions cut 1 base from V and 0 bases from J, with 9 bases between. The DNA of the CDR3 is TGTGCCAGCAGCTTAGGCCTTTCAGCAACTAATGAAAAACTGTTTTTT. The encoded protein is CASSLGLSATNEKLFF.

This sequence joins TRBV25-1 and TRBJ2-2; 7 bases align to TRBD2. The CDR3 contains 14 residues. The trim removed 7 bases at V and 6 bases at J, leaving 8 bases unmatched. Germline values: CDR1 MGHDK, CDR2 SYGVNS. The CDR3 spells CASMGGFFAGELFF. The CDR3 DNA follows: TGTGCCAGCATGGGGGGGTTCTTCGCCGGGGAGCTGTTTTTT.

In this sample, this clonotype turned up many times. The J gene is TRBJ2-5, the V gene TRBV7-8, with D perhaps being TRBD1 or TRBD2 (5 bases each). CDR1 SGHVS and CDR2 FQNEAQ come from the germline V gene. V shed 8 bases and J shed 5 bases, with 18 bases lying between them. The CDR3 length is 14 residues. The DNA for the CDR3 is TGTGCCAGCCGAAATAGAGGGGCCCAGGAGACCCAGTACTTC. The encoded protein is CASRNRGAQETQYF.

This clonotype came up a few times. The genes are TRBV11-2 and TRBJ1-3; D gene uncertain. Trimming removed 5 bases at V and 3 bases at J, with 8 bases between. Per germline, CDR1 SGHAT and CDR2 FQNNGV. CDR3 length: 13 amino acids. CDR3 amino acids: CASSASNGNTIYF. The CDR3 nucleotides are TGTGCCAGCAGCGCTAGTAATGGAAACACCATATATTTT.

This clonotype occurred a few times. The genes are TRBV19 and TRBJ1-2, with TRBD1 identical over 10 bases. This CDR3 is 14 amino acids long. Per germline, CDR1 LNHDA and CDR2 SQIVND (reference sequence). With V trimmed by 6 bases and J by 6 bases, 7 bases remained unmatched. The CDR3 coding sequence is TGTGCCAGTAGCCCCTCCGGGACAGGGGATGGCTACACCTTC. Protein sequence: CASSPSGTGDGYTF.

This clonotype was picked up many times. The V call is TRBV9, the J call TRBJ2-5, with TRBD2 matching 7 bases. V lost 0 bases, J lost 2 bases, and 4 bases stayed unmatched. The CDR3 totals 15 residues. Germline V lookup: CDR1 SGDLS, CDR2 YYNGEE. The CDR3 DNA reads TGTGCCAGCAGCGTAGCGGGAGGACCACAAGAGACCCAGTACTTC. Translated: CASSVAGGPQETQYF. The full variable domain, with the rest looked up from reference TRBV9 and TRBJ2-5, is DSGVTQTPKHLITATGQRVTLRCSPRSGDLSVYWYQQSLDQGLQFLIQYYNGEERAKGNILERFSAQQFPDLHSELNLSSLELGDSALYFCASSVAGGPQETQYFGPGTRLLVL.

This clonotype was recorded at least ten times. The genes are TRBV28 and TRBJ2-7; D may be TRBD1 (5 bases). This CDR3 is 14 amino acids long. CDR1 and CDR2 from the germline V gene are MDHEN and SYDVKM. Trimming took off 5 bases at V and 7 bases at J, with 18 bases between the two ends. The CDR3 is CASSDLYRLQEQYF. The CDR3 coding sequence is TGTGCCAGCAGTGATCTCTACAGGCTCCAGGAGCAGTACTTC. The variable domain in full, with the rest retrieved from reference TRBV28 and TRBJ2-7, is DVKVTQSSRYLVKRTGEKVFLECVQDMDHENMFWYRQDPGLGLRLIYFSYDVKMKEKGDIPEGYSVSREKKERFSLILESASTNQTSMYLCASSDLYRLQEQYFGPGTRLTVT.

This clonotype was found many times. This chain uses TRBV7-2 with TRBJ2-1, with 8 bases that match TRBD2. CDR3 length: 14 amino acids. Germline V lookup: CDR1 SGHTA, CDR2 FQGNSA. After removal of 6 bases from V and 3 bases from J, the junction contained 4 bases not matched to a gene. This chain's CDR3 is CASRLSGNYNEQFF. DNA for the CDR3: TGTGCCAGCAGACTTAGCGGGAACTACAATGAGCAGTTCTTC. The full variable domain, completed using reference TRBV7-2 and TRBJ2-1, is GAGVSQSPSNKVTEKGKDVELRCDPISGHTALYWYRQSLGQGLEFLIYFQGNSAPDKSGLPSDRFSAERTGGSVSTLTIQRTQQEDSAVYLCASRLSGNYNEQFFGPGTRLTVL.

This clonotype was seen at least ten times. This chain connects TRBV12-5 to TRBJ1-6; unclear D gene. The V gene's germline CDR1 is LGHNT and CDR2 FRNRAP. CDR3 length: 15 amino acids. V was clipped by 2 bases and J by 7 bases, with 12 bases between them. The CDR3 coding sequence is TGTGCTAGTGGTTTGATACTGGGAAGGAATTCACCCCTCCACTTT. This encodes CASGLILGRNSPLHF. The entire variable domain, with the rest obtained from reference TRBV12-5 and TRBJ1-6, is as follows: DARVTQTPRHKVTEMGQEVTMRCQPILGHNTVFWYRQTMMQGLELLAYFRNRAPLDDSGMPKDRFSAEMPDATLATLKIQPSEPRDSAVYFCASGLILGRNSPLHFGNGTRLTVT.

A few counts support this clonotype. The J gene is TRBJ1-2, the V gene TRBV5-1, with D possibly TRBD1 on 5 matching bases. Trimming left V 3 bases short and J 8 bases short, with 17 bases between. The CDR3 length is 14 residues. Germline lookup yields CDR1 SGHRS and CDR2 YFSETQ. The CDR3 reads CASSWTGLREGYTF. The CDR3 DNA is TGCGCCAGCAGCTGGACGGGACTGAGGGAAGGCTACACCTTC.

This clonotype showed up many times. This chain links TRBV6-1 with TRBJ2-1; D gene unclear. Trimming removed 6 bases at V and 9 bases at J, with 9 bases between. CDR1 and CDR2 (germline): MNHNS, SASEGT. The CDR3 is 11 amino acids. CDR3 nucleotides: TGTGCCAGCAGCCTCCTCGTTGAGCAGTTCTTC. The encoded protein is CASSLLVEQFF.

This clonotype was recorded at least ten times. The CDR3 protein is CSADPATYGYTF. The CDR3 DNA reads as TGCAGTGCGGACCCCGCCACCTATGGCTACACCTTC. The chain recombines TRBV20-1 with TRBJ1-2, with D unresolved. From germline, CDR1 is DFQATT and CDR2 SNEGSKA (reference sequence). This CDR3 is built from 12 residues. Between the trimmed V and J ends, which lost 6 bases and 4 bases, there was a span of 12 bases.

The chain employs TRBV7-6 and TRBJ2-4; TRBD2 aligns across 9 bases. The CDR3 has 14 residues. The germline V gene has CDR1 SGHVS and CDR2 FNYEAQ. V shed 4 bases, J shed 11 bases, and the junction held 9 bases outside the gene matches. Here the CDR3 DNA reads TGTGCCAGCAGCTCCTACCCTAGCGGGGCACTTCAGTACTTC. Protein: CASSSYPSGALQYF.

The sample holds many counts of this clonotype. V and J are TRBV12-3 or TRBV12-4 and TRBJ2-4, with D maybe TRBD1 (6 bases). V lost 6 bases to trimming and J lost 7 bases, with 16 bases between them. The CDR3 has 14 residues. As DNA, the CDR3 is TGTGCCAGCAGCCCACGGGACACCCAGAACATTCAGTACTTC. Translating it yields CASSPRDTQNIQYF.

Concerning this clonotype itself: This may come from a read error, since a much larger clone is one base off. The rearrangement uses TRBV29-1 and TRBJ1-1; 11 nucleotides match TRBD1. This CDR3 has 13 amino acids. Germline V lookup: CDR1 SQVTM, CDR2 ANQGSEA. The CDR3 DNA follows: TGCAGCGTTGTGGACAGGGGGCGAACTGAAGCTTCCTTT. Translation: CSVVDRGRTEASF. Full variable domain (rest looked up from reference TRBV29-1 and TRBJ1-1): SAVISQKPSRDICQRGTSLTIQCQVDSQVTMMFWYRQQPGQSLTLIATANQGSEATYESGFVIDKFPISRPNLTFSTLTVSNMSPEDSSIYLCSVVDRGRTEASFGQGTRLTVV.

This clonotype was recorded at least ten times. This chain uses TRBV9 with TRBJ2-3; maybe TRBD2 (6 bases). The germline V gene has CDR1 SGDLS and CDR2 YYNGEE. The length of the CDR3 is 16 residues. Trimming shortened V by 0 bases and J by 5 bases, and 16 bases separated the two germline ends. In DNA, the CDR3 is TGTGCCAGCAGCGTAGAGGCTAGCGTCCTTGGAGATACGCAGTATTTT. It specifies CASSVEASVLGDTQYF.

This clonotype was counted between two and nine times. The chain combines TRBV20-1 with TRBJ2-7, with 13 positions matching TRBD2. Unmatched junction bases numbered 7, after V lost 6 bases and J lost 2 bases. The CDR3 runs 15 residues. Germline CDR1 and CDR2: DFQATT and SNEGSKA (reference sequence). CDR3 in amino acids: CSAIYTSGRAYEQYF. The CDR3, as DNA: TGCAGTGCGATATACACTAGCGGGAGGGCCTACGAGCAGTACTTC.

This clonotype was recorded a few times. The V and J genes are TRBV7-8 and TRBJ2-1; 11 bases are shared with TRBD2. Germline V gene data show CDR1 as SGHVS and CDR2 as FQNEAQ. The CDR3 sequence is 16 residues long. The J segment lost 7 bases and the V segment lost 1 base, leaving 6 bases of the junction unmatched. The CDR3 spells CASSLGVLAGGNEQFF. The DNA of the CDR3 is TGTGCCAGCAGCTTAGGGGTCCTAGCGGGAGGAAATGAGCAGTTCTTC.

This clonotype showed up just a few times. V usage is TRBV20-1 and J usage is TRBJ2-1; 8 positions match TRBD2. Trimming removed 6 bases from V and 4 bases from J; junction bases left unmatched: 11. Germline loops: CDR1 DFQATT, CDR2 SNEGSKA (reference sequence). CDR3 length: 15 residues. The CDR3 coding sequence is TGCAGTGCGCACTACCAGCGGGAGTCGTACAATGAGCAGTTCTTC. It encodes CSAHYQRESYNEQFF.

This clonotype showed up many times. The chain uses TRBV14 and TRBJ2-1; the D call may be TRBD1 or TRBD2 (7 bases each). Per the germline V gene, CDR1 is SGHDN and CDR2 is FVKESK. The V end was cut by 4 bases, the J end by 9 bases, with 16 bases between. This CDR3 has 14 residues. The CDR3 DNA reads TGTGCCAGCAGCCCTCGACAGGGAGGGAGTGAGCAGTTCTTC. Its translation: CASSPRQGGSEQFF.

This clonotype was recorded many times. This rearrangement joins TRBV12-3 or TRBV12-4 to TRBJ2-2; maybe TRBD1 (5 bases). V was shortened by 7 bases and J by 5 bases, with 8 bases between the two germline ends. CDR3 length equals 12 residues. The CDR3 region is CASTRQTGELFF. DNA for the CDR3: TGTGCCAGCACCCGACAGACCGGGGAGCTGTTTTTT.

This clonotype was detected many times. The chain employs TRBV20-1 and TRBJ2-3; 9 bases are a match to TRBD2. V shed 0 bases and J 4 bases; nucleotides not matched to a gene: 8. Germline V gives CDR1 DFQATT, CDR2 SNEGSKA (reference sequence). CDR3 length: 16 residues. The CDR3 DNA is TGCAGTGCTAGAGATGGGCGTAGCGGGAGCGCAGATACGCAGTATTTT. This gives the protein CSARDGRSGSADTQYF.